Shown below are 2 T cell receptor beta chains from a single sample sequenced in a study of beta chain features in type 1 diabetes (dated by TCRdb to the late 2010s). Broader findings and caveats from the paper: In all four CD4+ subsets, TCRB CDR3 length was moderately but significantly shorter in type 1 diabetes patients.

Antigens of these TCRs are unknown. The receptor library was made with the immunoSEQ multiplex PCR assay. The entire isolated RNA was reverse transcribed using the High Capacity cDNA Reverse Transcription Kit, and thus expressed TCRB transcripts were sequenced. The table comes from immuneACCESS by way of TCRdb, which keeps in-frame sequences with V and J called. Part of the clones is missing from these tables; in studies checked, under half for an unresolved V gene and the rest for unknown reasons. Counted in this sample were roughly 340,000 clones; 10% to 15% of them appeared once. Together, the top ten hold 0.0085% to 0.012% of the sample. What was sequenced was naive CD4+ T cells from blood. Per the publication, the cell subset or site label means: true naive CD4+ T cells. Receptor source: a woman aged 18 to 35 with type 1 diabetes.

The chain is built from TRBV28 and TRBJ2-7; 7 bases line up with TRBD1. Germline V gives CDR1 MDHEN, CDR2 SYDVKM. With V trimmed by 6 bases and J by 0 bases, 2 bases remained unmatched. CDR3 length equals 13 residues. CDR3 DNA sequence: TGTGCCAGCAGAGGGGACAGCTCCTACGAGCAGTACTTC. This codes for CASRGDSSYEQYF.

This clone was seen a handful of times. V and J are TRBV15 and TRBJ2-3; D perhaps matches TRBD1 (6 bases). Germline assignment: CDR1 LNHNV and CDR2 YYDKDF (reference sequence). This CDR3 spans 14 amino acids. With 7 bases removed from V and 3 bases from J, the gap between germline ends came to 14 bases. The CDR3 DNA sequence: TGTGCCACCACTGAAAGGGGGAGAACAGATACGCAGTATTTT. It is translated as CATTERGRTDTQYF.